What follows is one T cell receptor (beta chain) and its context. What antigen it recognizes has not been identified. No per-base quality is available; no much larger clone lies one base away. The junction shows trimming of 9 bases on V and 2 bases on J, plus 13 bases between the germline ends. The germline V gene (reference sequence) supplies CDR1 MNHEY and CDR2 SMNVEV. The CDR3 holds 14 amino acids from the cysteine to the phenylalanine. Solely the CDR3 DNA is kept, with 42 bases framed from the first base. The entry originates in a study of spatial heterogeneity in lung cancer (dated by TCRdb to between 2017 and 2020). Notes on the research overall: Beta-chain transcripts were consistently detected in greater numbers than alpha-chain transcripts, which likely reflects a higher abundance of beta-chain transcripts. In the raw uncorrected reads, each unique combination of TCR and UMI appeared more than ten times on average. Nonsynonymous mutation counts, determined by whole-exome sequencing of tumor tissue, were related to TCR repertoire features. At surgery, roughly 220 tumor regions, roughly 63 matched nontumor lung samples and fewer than 60 PBMC samples were TCR-sequenced for both alpha and beta chains. In non-small cell lung cancer, the study made a quantitative comparison of TCR alpha and beta repertoires among multiple tumor regions, matched nontumor lung and blood. A strong correlation was found between TCR transcript counts in tumor regions and a T cell transcriptional module score from matched bulk RNA-seq.

The library relied on 5' RACE. The reads were generated on a NextSeq 500. To allow correction of PCR and sequencing errors, the TCR library protocol tagged every TCR cDNA molecule with a unique molecular identifier. The original methods were these. Decombinator tools were used for TCR identification, UMI-based error correction and CDR3 extraction. TCRs above a frequency of 2 per 1,000, corresponding to the top 1% of the tumor frequency distribution, were defined as expanded. Expanded tumor TCRs were classed as regional if statistically deemed absent (corrected P<0.05) from at least one tumor region, otherwise ubiquitous. Each repertoire was subsampled 100 times to 5,000 TCRs, after which Renyi diversity was computed with the R vegan package. CDR3 similarity networks were constructed using string-kernel similarity of amino acid triplets, with links drawn between CDR3s whose pairwise similarity was above 0.82. In-frame beta chains were kept once TCRdb had trimmed the public reads at Q25 with fastp and called clones with MiXCR. Rows matching on CDR3 protein sequence are summarized as one entry with the most common DNA and genes. TCRdb's processing, not the study's, gives the V and J calls here. Within this sample are 5,800 or so distinct CDR3 sequences, with over 20% of them counted one time only. The ten largest clones capture around 25% of the sample.

In the paper's terms, the time point label means: sample taken at primary tumor resection. Samples were obtained from approximately 77 patients with early-stage, untreated non-small cell lung cancer from the lung TRACERx cohort. For TCR sequencing, whole RNA was extracted from tumor and nontumor lung tissue, or from cryopreserved PBMC samples, and no cell sorting was done. Patients were selected for TCR sequencing only if sufficient RNA was available from at least two tumor regions. Before being selected, tumor and adjacent nontumor lung specimens were reviewed by a lung pathologist. On the study overall, not on this receptor specifically: A correlation was observed between the number of expanded intratumoral alpha and beta TCRs and the tumor nonsynonymous mutation count. Counts of ubiquitous and regional expanded TCRs were found to correlate with counts of ubiquitous and regional nonsynonymous mutations, respectively. Estimated TCR-seq coverage of tumor T cells was only roughly 7.3% for alpha chains and around 14% for beta chains. Additional single-cell paired TCR alpha and beta sequencing was considered necessary to confirm, at a functional level, the hypothesis that regional TCRs recognize regional mutations.

The sequence derives from a male donor with early-stage non-small cell lung cancer. The sequence joins TRBV27 to TRBJ2-2, with TRBD1 tentatively as D gene (6 bases match). The sequencing used lung tumor tissue, collected at surgery. The nucleotides read TGTGCCAGTCAGAGGGACACAAACACCGGGGAGCTGTTTTTT. Translation gives CASQRDTNTGELFF.